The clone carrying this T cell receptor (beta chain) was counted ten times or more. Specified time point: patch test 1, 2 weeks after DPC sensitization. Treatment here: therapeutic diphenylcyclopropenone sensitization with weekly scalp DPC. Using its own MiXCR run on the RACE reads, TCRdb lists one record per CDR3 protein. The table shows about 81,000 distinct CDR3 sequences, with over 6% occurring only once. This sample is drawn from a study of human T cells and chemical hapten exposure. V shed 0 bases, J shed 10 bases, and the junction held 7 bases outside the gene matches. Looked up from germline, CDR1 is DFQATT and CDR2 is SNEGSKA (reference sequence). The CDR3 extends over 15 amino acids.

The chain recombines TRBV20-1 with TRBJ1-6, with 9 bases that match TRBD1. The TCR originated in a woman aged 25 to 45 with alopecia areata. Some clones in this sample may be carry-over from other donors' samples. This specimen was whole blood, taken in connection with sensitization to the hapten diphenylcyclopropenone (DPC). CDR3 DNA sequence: TGCAGTGCTAGAGATCGTGAGACAGGGGGGTCACCCCTCCACTTT. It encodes CSARDRETGGSPLHF.